This T cell receptor beta chain was obtained from a study of shared clonotypes between healthy human individuals. Whole-study context: The study enrolled a couple of women and three men aged 18 to 49.

With 4 bases removed from V and 0 bases from J, the gap between germline ends came to 16 bases. The length of the CDR3 is 16 residues. Germline V gene data show CDR1 as SEHNR and CDR2 as FQNEAQ (reference sequence). Turning to this clone: No antigen is known for it.

Points from the study as a whole: A limitation of the genetic and exposure-history diversity represented arose from few donors.

Genomic DNA per cell subset filled all wells of several immunoSEQ plates. Generated by immunoSEQ multiplex PCR, the TCRdb table keeps only in-frame clones and is missing some. There are 450,000 to 500,000 clones in the sample; approximately 78% occur only once, and around 12% lies in the top ten. This rearrangement joins TRBV7-9 to TRBJ2-7; tentatively, D is TRBD1 or TRBD2 (5 bases each). The sequence came from a woman in her 40s in good health. Some clones in this sample may be carry-over from other donors' samples. The sequenced material came from PBMCs. The CDR3 sequence: CASSYDSGTFSYEQYF. The DNA for the CDR3 is TGTGCCAGCAGCTACGATTCCGGGACGTTCTCCTACGAGCAGTACTTC. The full variable domain, in which reference TRBV7-9 and TRBJ2-7 provide the parts outside the CDR3, is DTGVSQNPRHKITKRGQNVTFRCDPISEHNRLYWYRQTLGQGPEFLTYFQNEAQLEKSRLLSDRFSAERPKGSFSTLEIQRTEQGDSAMYLCASSYDSGTFSYEQYFGPGTRLTVT.